This T cell receptor (beta chain) was identified in a study of T cells in Graves' hyperthyroidism and ophthalmopathy. Amplified TCR beta CDR3 regions derived from RNA transcripts. TCR CDR3 regions were first amplified by RT-PCR with HTBI primers. MiXCR, applied by TCRdb to the multiplex PCR reads, yields one record per CDR3 protein. The sample lists under 800,000 distinct CDR3 sequences, 12% to 15% occurring once. This clonotype came up many times. The CDR3 consists of 13 residues. Germline assignment: CDR1 MDHEN and CDR2 SYDVKM. After removal of 7 bases from V and 4 bases from J, the junction contained 4 bases not matched to a gene.

The sample was blood. This sequence was found in a woman under 30 with Graves' hyperthyroidism. This chain uses TRBV28 with TRBJ2-7; 10 nucleotides agree with TRBD1. The chain's CDR3 is CASKDRGSYEQYF. The CDR3 nucleotides read TGTGCCAGCAAGGACAGGGGGAGTTACGAGCAGTACTTC.